The subject of this entry is one T cell receptor (beta chain). Its antigen remains unknown. This entry comes from a study of neoadjuvant anti-PD-1 for oral cavity cancer. Across the study: Patients without progression received a fourth nivolumab dose around day 43, then surgical resection on days 50-56. Findings and caveats of the study: After neoadjuvant nivolumab, PBMC T cell clonality was significantly higher in non-responders than responders.

PBMC libraries mostly used about 450 ng of input genomic DNA, with six replicates per sample. Method: immunoSEQ multiplex PCR; TCRdb's copy keeps in-frame clones and lacks some. In the table there are around 31,000 clones, more than 75% of which are singletons. The CDR3 totals 15 residues. Germline CDR1 and CDR2: LNHDA and SQIVND (reference sequence). V lost 5 bases, J lost 0 bases, and 6 bases stayed unmatched. Cohort: HPV-negative, locally advanced oral cavity squamous cell carcinoma patients. The V call is TRBV19, the J call TRBJ1-1; TRBD1 aligns across 7 bases. The sequence came from a person between 35 and 79 years old with oral cavity squamous cell carcinoma. The source was PBMCs, collected before nivolumab (anti-PD-1) treatment. Here the CDR3 reads CASSPRTGLNTEAFF. CDR3 in DNA: TGTGCCAGTAGTCCCCGGACAGGATTGAACACTGAAGCTTTCTTT.